These 27 T cell receptor beta chains came from one sample sequenced in a study of T cells in Graves' hyperthyroidism and ophthalmopathy. The source material, RNA transcripts, was used to amplify TCR beta CDR3 regions. The TCR CDR3 first-round RT-PCR relied on the HTBI primer set. TCRdb called the multiplex PCR reads again in MiXCR, with one record for every CDR3 protein. This sample has some 380,000 distinct CDR3 sequences; approximately 12% occur once, and the top ten carry around 20%. What was sequenced was blood. The receptors here all came from a man aged 25 to 45 with Graves' hyperthyroidism that later progressed to Graves' ophthalmopathy.

This clonotype was seen ten or more times. The rearrangement links TRBV5-1 to TRBJ2-1, with 13 bases that match TRBD2. With V trimmed by 4 bases and J by 1 base, 8 bases remained unmatched. The CDR3 is 18 residues long. Per the germline V gene, CDR1 is SGHRS and CDR2 is YFSETQ. The CDR3 loop reads CASSLGLLAGGSYNEQFF. DNA of the CDR3: TGCGCCAGCAGCCTAGGATTACTAGCGGGGGGGTCCTACAATGAGCAGTTCTTC.

This clonotype was observed a handful of times. V is TRBV15 and J is TRBJ1-4, with TRBD1 matching 9 bases. Germline V lookup: CDR1 LNHNV, CDR2 YYDKDF (reference sequence). This CDR3 spans 15 amino acids. Germline trimming cut 0 bases from V and 8 bases from J; bases unmatched to any gene: 4. The CDR3 DNA follows: TGTGCCACCAGCAGAGAGGGACAGGGAAAGGAAAAACTGTTTTTT. Translated: CATSREGQGKEKLFF.

This clonotype has at least ten counts. V is TRBV3-1 and J is TRBJ1-1; 7 bases line up with TRBD1. The CDR3 consists of 14 residues. Germline values: CDR1 LGHDT, CDR2 YNNKEL (reference sequence). V lost 5 bases, J lost 8 bases, and 11 bases stayed unmatched. In DNA form, the CDR3 reads TGTGCCAGCAGCAAACGACAGGGTAATTCAGAAGCTTTCTTT. This encodes CASSKRQGNSEAFF.

The V gene is TRBV12-3 or TRBV12-4, the J gene TRBJ2-7; D remains unclear. CDR3 length: 11 residues. V lost 5 bases to trimming and J lost 7 bases, with 9 bases between them. The chain's CDR3 is CASSASLEQYF. The CDR3 DNA sequence: TGTGCCAGCAGTGCATCATTGGAGCAGTACTTC.

The CDR3 nucleotides read TGCGCCAGCAGCCCCCGGGCGGGGTACCCTGAAGCTTTCTTT. Residues: CASSPRAGYPEAFF. The J gene is TRBJ1-1, the V gene TRBV4-1; no definite D call. V was trimmed by 4 bases and J by 6 bases, leaving 15 bases between them. The V gene's germline CDR1 is MGHRA and CDR2 YSYEKL. The CDR3 extends over 14 amino acids.

Many counts were recorded for this clonotype. The chain uses TRBV20-1 and TRBJ2-7; 7 bases fit TRBD1. The germline gives CDR1 DFQATT, CDR2 SNEGSKA (reference sequence). The CDR3 spans 13 residues. J gave up 4 bases and V 1 base, and 4 bases lay outside the gene matches. DNA of the CDR3: TGCAGTGCTAGAGTAGGGGGCGGGTACGAGCAGTACTTC. It specifies CSARVGGGYEQYF.

The V gene is TRBV28, the J gene TRBJ1-1; possibly TRBD1 for D (6 bases). The germline V gene encodes CDR1 MDHEN and CDR2 SYDVKM. Trimming shortened V by 5 bases and J by 1 base, and 14 bases separated the two germline ends. This CDR3 comprises 15 residues. CDR3 region: CASSPLTGSNTEAFF. The CDR3 DNA follows: TGTGCCAGCAGTCCCCTCACAGGGTCGAACACTGAAGCTTTCTTT.

The chain carries TRBV6-1 and TRBJ1-6; D is possibly TRBD1 (6 bases). The germline V gene has CDR1 MNHNS and CDR2 SASEGT. CDR3 length: 15 amino acids. V lost 5 bases, J lost 7 bases, and 15 bases lay in between. CDR3: CASSPPQGINSPLHF. As DNA, the CDR3 is TGTGCCAGCAGTCCTCCCCAGGGGATAAATTCACCCCTCCACTTT.

This clonotype has at least ten counts. The rearrangement joins TRBV9 to TRBJ2-3; unclear D gene. V was pared by 0 bases and J by 2 bases, with 4 bases between. Germline CDR1 and CDR2: SGDLS and YYNGEE. CDR3 length: 13 amino acids. The CDR3 DNA follows: TGTGCCAGCAGCGTAGATTTCACAGATACGCAGTATTTT. Amino acids: CASSVDFTDTQYF.

The genes are TRBV3-1 and TRBJ2-4, with a weak D call TRBD2 (5 bases). Germline V gene lookup returns CDR1 LGHDT and CDR2 YNNKEL (reference sequence). The CDR3 sequence is 18 residues long. The V end lost 4 bases, the J end lost 3 bases, and 22 bases lay between the germline ends. The CDR3 sequence is CASSPARGRGLGKNIQYF. The DNA for the CDR3 is TGTGCCAGCAGCCCGGCGAGAGGGCGAGGGCTGGGCAAAAACATTCAGTACTTC. The full variable domain, its missing parts supplied by reference TRBV3-1 and TRBJ2-4, is DTAVSQTPKYLVTQMGNDKSIKCEQNLGHDTMYWYKQDSKKFLKIMFSYNNKELIINETVPNRFSPKSPDKAHLNLHINSLELGDSAVYFCASSPARGRGLGKNIQYFGAGTRLSVL.

The chain carries TRBV18 and TRBJ2-3; TRBD2 might be the D (6 bases). V was pared by 1 base and J by 0 bases, with 8 bases between. This CDR3 region has 15 residues. Per germline, CDR1 KGHSH and CDR2 LQKENI. The CDR3: CASSPRGTSTDTQYF. The CDR3 nucleotides read TGTGCCAGCTCACCACGGGGGACTAGCACAGATACGCAGTATTTT.

This clonotype was found many times. The CDR3 bases are TGTGCCAGCAGTGAAGGGGGCGCGATGGGAAACACCATATATTTT. Amino acids: CASSEGGAMGNTIYF. V and J are TRBV6-1 and TRBJ1-3, with D possibly TRBD1 on 5 matching bases. This CDR3 is 15 amino acids long. Deletions cut 1 base from V and 4 bases from J, with 11 bases between. Germline values: CDR1 MNHNS, CDR2 SASEGT.

This clonotype was seen repeatedly, ten times or more. V gene TRBV2 combines with J gene TRBJ2-1, with 8 bases lining up with TRBD2. CDR1 and CDR2 from the germline V gene are SNHLY and FYNNEI. This CDR3 comprises 16 residues. J gave up 4 bases and V 0 bases, and 5 bases lay outside the gene matches. The CDR3 sequence is CASSEARGALYNEQFF. For the CDR3, the DNA is TGTGCCAGCAGTGAAGCGCGGGGGGCACTATACAATGAGCAGTTCTTC.

J is TRBJ2-7 and V is TRBV25-1; a possible D gene is TRBD1 (6 bases). V lost 7 bases and J lost 6, with 22 bases in between. The CDR3 has 15 residues. Germline-derived CDR1 and CDR2 are MGHDK and SYGVNS. This chain's CDR3 is CASTPNRVIGVEQYF. The CDR3 bases are TGTGCCAGCACTCCGAACAGGGTGATAGGGGTCGAGCAGTACTTC.

This chain joins TRBV5-1 and TRBJ1-3, with D unclear. V lost 0 bases to trimming and J lost 2 bases, with 9 bases between them. Germline CDR1 reads SGHRS; CDR2 reads YFSETQ. The CDR3 has 15 residues. The CDR3 reads CASSLVATAGNTIYF. CDR3 DNA sequence: TGCGCCAGCAGCTTGGTCGCAACGGCTGGAAACACCATATATTTT.

The V call is TRBV6-5, the J call TRBJ2-7; a weak D match, TRBD1 (5 bases). The CDR3 consists of 14 residues. V was shortened by 2 bases and J by 0 bases, with 8 bases between the two germline ends. Per the germline V gene, CDR1 is MNHEY and CDR2 is SVGAGI. The CDR3 reads CASSYRGGSYEQYF. In nucleotides, the CDR3 is TGTGCCAGCAGTTACAGGGGCGGCTCCTACGAGCAGTACTTC.

This clonotype was observed at least ten times. The genes are TRBV2 and TRBJ1-5, with 8 bases matching TRBD1. V gave up 6 bases and J gave up 7 bases; unmatched junction bases: 5. The CDR3 contains 13 residues. CDR1 and CDR2 (germline): SNHLY, FYNNEI. CDR3 sequence: CASSGQGGQPQHF. For the CDR3, the DNA is TGTGCCAGCAGCGGACAGGGAGGCCAGCCCCAGCATTTT.

This clonotype has ten or more counts. This sequence joins TRBV11-2 and TRBJ2-7; D might be TRBD1 or TRBD2, each matching 7 bases. The V end was cut by 3 bases, the J end by 6 bases, with 18 bases between. CDR3 size: 15 residues. CDR1 SGHAT and CDR2 FQNNGV come from the germline V gene. CDR3 bases: TGTGCCAGCAGCTTGGGGGGGAACAGGGGAGGCGAGCAGTACTTC. It encodes CASSLGGNRGGEQYF.

In its sample, this clonotype was seen a few times. J is TRBJ1-1 and V is TRBV9; no firm D call. This CDR3 contains 15 residues. Looked up from germline, CDR1 is SGDLS and CDR2 is YYNGEE. V lost 0 bases to trimming and J lost 2 bases, with 11 bases between them. The CDR3, as DNA: TGTGCCAGCAGCGTAGGAGACGTCCTTAACACTGAAGCTTTCTTT. Translation gives CASSVGDVLNTEAFF.

The sample holds many counts of this clonotype. The chain links TRBV7-8 to TRBJ2-2; tentatively, D is TRBD2 (7 bases). The ends were cut back, 4 bases at V and 7 bases at J, with 19 bases in the middle. This CDR3 region has 16 residues. Germline V gives CDR1 SGHVS, CDR2 FQNEAQ. The DNA for the CDR3 is TGTGCCAGCAGCTGGGGACTCCGGGGGGCAGGCGGGGAGCTGTTTTTT. Translated: CASSWGLRGAGGELFF.

The V call is TRBV10-2, the J call TRBJ1-2; a possible D gene is TRBD1 (6 bases). The CDR3 consists of 13 residues. Trimming removed 4 bases at V and 4 bases at J, with 10 bases between. The germline gives CDR1 WSHSY, CDR2 SAAADI. The CDR3 protein is CASSGGGLYGYTF. The CDR3 DNA follows: TGCGCCAGCAGTGGGGGGGGCCTCTATGGCTACACCTTC.

This clonotype showed up many times. The genes are TRBV6-6 and TRBJ2-1, with D possibly being TRBD1 (6 bases). Germline CDR1 and CDR2: MNHNY and SVGAGI (reference sequence). CDR3 size: 18 residues. V lost 0 bases to trimming and J lost 0 bases, with 15 bases between them. The CDR3 DNA sequence: TGTGCCAGCAGTTACTCAATCGGGACATTTGGCTCCTACAATGAGCAGTTCTTC. As protein: CASSYSIGTFGSYNEQFF.

This clonotype was found once. The chain links TRBV6-1 to TRBJ2-5; 7 bases map to TRBD1. CDR1 and CDR2 (germline): MNHNS, SASEGT. J was trimmed by 7 bases and V by 1 base; bases with no gene match: 9. This CDR3 spans 15 amino acids. The CDR3 bases are TGTGCCAGCAGTGAAGATGAACAGGGGAGTGGGACCCAGTACTTC. It specifies CASSEDEQGSGTQYF.

The chain employs TRBV28 and TRBJ2-3, with a possible D match to TRBD2 (5 bases). Germline values: CDR1 MDHEN, CDR2 SYDVKM. V lost 6 bases and J lost 7, with 14 bases in between. The CDR3 runs to 13 residues. CDR3 amino acids: CASSPNRGYTQYF. The CDR3 DNA reads as TGTGCCAGCAGCCCCAATCGGGGTTATACGCAGTATTTT.

Many counts were recorded for this clonotype. V usage is TRBV12-3 or TRBV12-4 and J usage is TRBJ1-4; D is ambiguous. The CDR3 runs 14 residues. The ends were cut back, 7 bases at V and 0 bases at J, with 9 bases in the middle. The CDR3 protein is CASTSSTTNEKLFF. The CDR3 DNA reads TGTGCCAGCACCTCTTCGACAACTAATGAAAAACTGTTTTTT.

This clonotype has a count of ten or more. The chain has TRBV5-1 and TRBJ2-7; 9 bases are a match to TRBD1. Germline V CDR1 and CDR2: SGHRS, YFSETQ. The length of the CDR3 is 15 residues. The V and J ends lost 3 bases and 5 bases, in that order; junction bases with no gene match: 9. The CDR3 region is CASSWKQGAFHEQYF. The CDR3, as DNA: TGCGCCAGCAGCTGGAAACAGGGGGCCTTCCACGAGCAGTACTTC.

The chain links TRBV9 to TRBJ2-3; TRBD2 might be the D (5 bases). The CDR3 has 17 amino acids. Germline CDR1 and CDR2: SGDLS and YYNGEE. Trimming shortened V by 0 bases and J by 2 bases, and 16 bases separated the two germline ends. The chain's CDR3 is CASSVGVSSGSTDTQYF. In DNA form, the CDR3 reads TGTGCCAGCAGCGTAGGTGTTTCCAGCGGTTCCACAGATACGCAGTATTTT.